This T cell receptor beta chain derives from a study of blood T cell repertoires in COVID-19. The wider study: Nucleic acid was either cDNA or gDNA, and it came from T cells, B-cell-depleted T cells, or PBMCs.

Methods used by the authors: Estimates of nucleated cell counts were drawn from the amplification of reference gene primers. Method: immunoSEQ multiplex PCR; TCRdb's copy keeps in-frame clones and lacks some. V, J and clone size are those of that table, while D and trimming were read from the DNA. The table shows about 160,000 clones, with 85% to 95% occurring only once. The length of the CDR3 is 18 residues. V was shortened by 5 bases and J by 0 bases, with 20 bases between the two germline ends. Germline V gene data show CDR1 as SGHAT and CDR2 as FQNNGV. Sequenced material: peripheral blood. The source is a woman aged 50 to 60 with acute or convalescent COVID-19. The chain joins TRBV11-2 to TRBJ2-1, with D perhaps TRBD1 (5 bases). CDR3 DNA: TGTGCCAGCAGCCACTACGTCGGTGGAGACAGCTCCTACAATGAGCAGTTCTTC. It translates to CASSHYVGGDSSYNEQFF.